The 23 T cell receptor beta chains listed next were all sequenced from one sample in a study of OX40 agonist ivuxolimab in advanced cancers. Sequenced by immunoSEQ multiplex PCR; TCRdb stores in-frame clones only, minus some. This repertoire shows about 96,000 clones, 70% to 85% found once; its top ten account for approximately 6.3%. The sequenced sample was CD4+ or CD8+ T cells sorted from blood, obtained in a trial of the OX40 agonist ivuxolimab. The receptors shown here come from an adult with an advanced solid tumor such as melanoma, head and neck, liver or kidney cancer.

This clone has a single count. V gene TRBV6-5 combines with J gene TRBJ2-3; D may correspond to TRBD1 or TRBD2 (5 bases each). In germline, CDR1 is MNHEY, CDR2 SVGAGI. The length of the CDR3 is 14 residues. Deletions cut 6 bases from V and 2 bases from J, with 12 bases between. This chain's CDR3 is CASRPGPITDTQYF. The CDR3 nucleotides read TGTGCCAGCAGACCGGGACCTATCACAGATACGCAGTATTTT.

DNA for the CDR3: TGTGCCAGCAGTTACTTCCGGGACAGCTACGAGCAGTACTTC. This codes for CASSYFRDSYEQYF. The chain links TRBV6-5 to TRBJ2-7; 7 bases are a match to TRBD1. The CDR3 totals 14 residues. V lost 1 base to trimming and J lost 3 bases; unmatched junction nucleotides: 3. CDR1 is MNHEY, CDR2 SVGAGI, per germline.

The chain uses TRBV2 and TRBJ2-1, with TRBD2 identical over 13 bases. The CDR3 consists of 16 residues. CDR1 SNHLY and CDR2 FYNNEI come from the germline V gene. V was clipped by 11 bases and J by 4 bases; unmatched bases: 11. As DNA, the CDR3 is TGTGCCGCGATTCCCGGGACTAGCGGGGCTTACAATGAGCAGTTCTTC. Protein sequence: CAAIPGTSGAYNEQFF.

V gene TRBV25-1 combines with J gene TRBJ2-7, with D unresolved. The germline V gene has CDR1 MGHDK and CDR2 SYGVNS. V dropped 3 bases and J dropped 2 bases, with 11 bases sitting between them. This CDR3 comprises 14 residues. In DNA, the CDR3 is TGTGCCAGCAGTGACAGTTCCACCGCCTACGAGCAGTACTTC. The encoded protein is CASSDSSTAYEQYF.

The V gene is TRBV15, the J gene TRBJ2-4; a possible D gene is TRBD1 (6 bases). Germline assignment: CDR1 LNHNV and CDR2 YYDKDF (reference sequence). The CDR3 runs 15 residues. Trimming pared 2 bases from V and 5 bases from J, leaving 13 bases between. The CDR3 DNA reads as TGTGCCACCAGCAGACGTACAGGGTTCGAAAACATTCAGTACTTC. Its translation is CATSRRTGFENIQYF.

This chain uses TRBV6-6 with TRBJ2-2; 9 bases match TRBD1. The germline CDR1 and CDR2 sequences are MNHNY and SVGAGI (reference sequence). J gave up 7 bases and V 6 bases, and 6 bases lay outside the gene matches. The CDR3 contains 14 residues. The CDR3 coding sequence is TGTGCCAGCAGCTACAGGGGGCGGGGCGGGGAGCTGTTTTTT. Its translation is CASSYRGRGGELFF.

The rearrangement uses TRBV4-3 and TRBJ1-1; D ambiguous. The V gene's germline CDR1 is LGHNA and CDR2 YSLEER. CDR3 length: 13 residues. The germline V and J ends were trimmed by 0 bases and 5 bases, with 7 bases remaining between them. The CDR3 region is CASSQDRRTEAFF. The CDR3 coding sequence is TGCGCCAGCAGCCAAGATCGAAGGACTGAAGCTTTCTTT.

The rearrangement joins TRBV6-6 to TRBJ1-5, with D perhaps TRBD1 (5 bases). This CDR3 region has 13 residues. Germline V CDR1 and CDR2: MNHNY, SVGAGI (reference sequence). Trimming removed 6 bases at V and 9 bases at J, with 15 bases between. CDR3 in DNA: TGTGCCAGCAGGAGGACGGGGGGAACGCCCCAGCATTTT. This gives the protein CASRRTGGTPQHF.

This chain joins TRBV7-9 and TRBJ1-6; the D is unclear. Germline assignment: CDR1 SEHNR and CDR2 FQNEAQ (reference sequence). The CDR3 has 12 residues. The germline V and J ends were trimmed by 3 bases and 10 bases, with 7 bases remaining between them. The CDR3 loop reads CASSLDESPLHF. The CDR3 DNA is TGTGCCAGCAGCTTGGACGAATCACCCCTCCACTTT.

This chain joins TRBV15 and TRBJ1-6, with a weak D call TRBD1 (5 bases). In germline, CDR1 is LNHNV, CDR2 YYDKDF (reference sequence). The length of the CDR3 is 16 residues. V was cut by 0 bases and J by 9 bases, with 15 bases left in between. CDR3: CATSRDGTGLVSPLHF. The CDR3 DNA reads TGTGCCACCAGCAGAGATGGGACGGGGTTAGTTTCACCCCTCCACTTT.

Concerning this clone itself: Other DNA sequences in this specimen translate into the identical CDR3. The rearrangement joins TRBV27 to TRBJ1-1; no reliable D call. The germline gives CDR1 MNHEY, CDR2 SMNVEV (reference sequence). The CDR3 covers 13 residues. Trimming cost V 3 bases and J 3 bases, with 8 bases left between them. The CDR3 nucleotides are TGTGCCAGCAGTTTTACGGGGTACACTGAAGCTTTCTTT. Its protein is CASSFTGYTEAFF.

The gene calls are TRBV30 and TRBJ2-4, with 12 positions matching TRBD2. Germline V lookup: CDR1 GTSNPN, CDR2 SVGIG (reference sequence). The CDR3 loop spans 16 amino acids. J lost 6 bases, V lost 2 bases, and 8 bases had no gene match. The CDR3 protein is CAWSRSSGGAGNIQYF. The CDR3 region has the DNA TGTGCCTGGAGTCGGTCTAGCGGGGGGGCTGGAAACATTCAGTACTTC.

The CDR3: CASSLSLSNEKLFF. The CDR3 DNA follows: TGTGCCAGCAGCTTGTCGCTATCTAATGAAAAACTGTTTTTT. The V call is TRBV5-8, the J call TRBJ1-4; D ambiguous. V dropped 1 base and J dropped 3 bases, with 7 bases sitting between them. CDR3 size: 14 residues. Per germline, CDR1 SGHTS and CDR2 YDEGEE.

This chain connects TRBV6-5 to TRBJ1-3, with a possible D match to TRBD1 (6 bases). Between the trimmed V and J ends, which lost 7 bases and 0 bases, there was a span of 10 bases. In germline, CDR1 is MNHEY, CDR2 SVGAGI. This CDR3 contains 14 residues. The CDR3 is CASTLGGSGNTIYF. The CDR3 DNA follows: TGTGCCAGCACCCTAGGGGGCTCTGGAAACACCATATATTTT.

The rearrangement links TRBV5-8 to TRBJ1-4, with 9 bases identical to TRBD1. The V and J ends lost 5 bases and 8 bases, in that order; junction bases with no gene match: 7. The CDR3 runs 14 residues. Germline V gene sequence: CDR1 SGHTS, CDR2 YDEGEE. Here the CDR3 reads CASRSDRGREKLFF. CDR3 DNA: TGTGCCAGCAGATCCGACAGGGGGAGGGAAAAACTGTTTTTT.

This chain links TRBV5-4 with TRBJ2-3; 9 bases match TRBD1. This CDR3 is built from 16 residues. Germline V CDR1 and CDR2: SGHNT, YYREEE (reference sequence). V was pared by 0 bases and J by 4 bases, with 6 bases of the junction left unmatched. This CDR3 reads CASSLVGDREPDTQYF. In nucleotides, the CDR3 is TGTGCCAGCAGCTTGGTGGGGGACAGGGAACCAGATACGCAGTATTTT.

V is TRBV4-3 and J is TRBJ2-1, with D perhaps TRBD2 (6 bases). In germline, CDR1 is LGHNA, CDR2 YSLEER. The CDR3 length is 16 residues. Trimming left V 4 bases short and J 1 base short, with 14 bases between. The CDR3 loop is CASSPSSGGSYNEQFF. The CDR3 DNA sequence: TGCGCCAGCAGCCCAAGTAGCGGTGGATCCTACAATGAGCAGTTCTTC.

The V call is TRBV2, the J call TRBJ2-1; TRBD2 matches at 7 bases. The CDR3 contains 15 residues. Germline V lookup: CDR1 SNHLY, CDR2 FYNNEI. V lost 4 bases and J lost 8; bases outside the gene matches: 11. CDR3 in amino acids: CASSGQGRGRDEQFF. CDR3 sequence (DNA): TGTGCCAGCAGTGGGCAAGGGAGGGGTAGGGATGAGCAGTTCTTC.

This chain joins TRBV9 and TRBJ1-2, with TRBD1 identical over 9 bases. The CDR3 has 17 amino acids. V was clipped by 4 bases and J by 4 bases; unmatched bases: 14. CDR1 SGDLS and CDR2 YYNGEE come from the germline V gene. The CDR3 DNA sequence: TGTGCCAGCAGCCTCGGGACAGGGAATGTAGTGAGCTATGGCTACACCTTC. Translated, it gives CASSLGTGNVVSYGYTF.

This chain links TRBV7-2 with TRBJ1-2, with 8 bases aligning to TRBD1. Germline V gene sequence: CDR1 SGHTA, CDR2 FQGNSA. The CDR3 totals 15 residues. The V segment lost 2 bases and the J segment 4 bases; nucleotides outside the gene matches: 6. CDR3 nucleotide sequence: TGTGCCAGCAGCTTAACCGGACAGGGAAGCTATGGCTACACCTTC. This encodes CASSLTGQGSYGYTF.

This clone was observed a single time. The chain joins TRBV6-1 to TRBJ1-6; D not certain. V was shortened by 4 bases and J by 8 bases, with 12 bases between the two germline ends. The germline CDR1 and CDR2 sequences are MNHNS and SASEGT. The CDR3 runs to 14 residues. CDR3 protein: CASSVRERDSPLHF. The CDR3 bases are TGTGCCAGCAGTGTTCGGGAAAGGGATTCACCCCTCCACTTT.

This chain connects TRBV6-4 to TRBJ2-3; D unclear. CDR1 is MRHNA, CDR2 SNTAGT, per germline. This CDR3 is 13 amino acids long. Trimming left V 5 bases short and J 5 bases short, with 11 bases between. The CDR3 is CASSLTLGDTQYF. The CDR3 coding sequence is TGTGCCAGCAGTCTAACTCTTGGAGATACGCAGTATTTT.

DNA for the CDR3: TGTGCCAGCAGCCCCCTAGGCGGGAGCACAGATACGCAGTATTTT. It yields the protein CASSPLGGSTDTQYF. The chain employs TRBV11-2 and TRBJ2-3; possible D gene TRBD2, 5 bases. The CDR3 covers 15 residues. The V and J ends lost 5 bases and 0 bases respectively, with 12 bases between them. The germline V gene encodes CDR1 SGHAT and CDR2 FQNNGV.